This T cell receptor beta chain derives from a study of T cell repertoires in cytomegalovirus infection. Study details: Both recently identified HLA-C-restricted and well-studied HLA-B-restricted CMV epitopes were used in the study. Based on public TCR beta signatures, there were indications of CMV infection and of a matching HLA type. Points from the study as a whole: The cumulative frequency of public TCR beta families distinguished individuals who carried CMV together with the relevant HLA. In two of eight donors, the top clonotype was HLA-C-restricted CMV-specific.

TCRdb reprocessed the reads via MiXCR and lists one record per CDR3 protein. The sample has fewer than 900,000 distinct CDR3 sequences, about 27% seen once. This clonotype was recorded many times. The antigen is not known. This CDR3 has 15 residues. V was cut by 3 bases and J by 5 bases, with 13 bases left in between. The clonotype originates from a human donor in good health (CMV status not recorded). Some clones in this sample may be carry-over from other donors' samples. This rearrangement joins TRBV12-3 or TRBV12-4 to TRBJ1-4; TRBD1 is a possible D gene (5 bases). The sample was cultured CD8+ T cells from PBMCs, taken from culture after CMV antigen stimulation. This CDR3 reads CASSFNGGPNEKLFF. DNA for the CDR3: TGTGCCAGCAGTTTCAACGGGGGACCAAATGAAAAACTGTTTTTT.